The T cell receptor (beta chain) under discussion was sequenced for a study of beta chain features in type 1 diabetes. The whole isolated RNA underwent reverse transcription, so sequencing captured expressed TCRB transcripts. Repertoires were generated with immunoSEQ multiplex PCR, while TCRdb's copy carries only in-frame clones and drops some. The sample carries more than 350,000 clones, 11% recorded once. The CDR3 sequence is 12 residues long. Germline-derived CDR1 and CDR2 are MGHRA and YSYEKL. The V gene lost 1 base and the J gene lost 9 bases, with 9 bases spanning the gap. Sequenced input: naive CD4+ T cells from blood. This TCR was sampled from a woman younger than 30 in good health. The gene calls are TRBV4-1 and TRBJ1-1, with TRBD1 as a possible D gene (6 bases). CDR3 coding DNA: TGCGCCAGCAGCCAAGGGCAGGGGAAAGCTTTCTTT. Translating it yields CASSQGQGKAFF.